This TCR beta chain was obtained from a study of T cell responses to AZD1222 COVID-19 vaccine (dated by TCRdb to about 2021). About the full investigation: AZD1222 recipients with second doses at about 4 weeks or about 12 weeks were pooled, because spike-specific TCR depth and breadth did not differ between schedules. Trial participants were enrolled by age into subgroups of 18-55, 56-69 and 70-plus years, and around 140, 26 and 57 TCR-sequenced participants, respectively, were included in these subgroups. A total of over 230 trial participants underwent TCR sequencing, of whom nearly 210 had received two doses of AZD1222 and roughly 26 had received two doses of the MenACWY control vaccine.

With regard to this clone: Which antigen it targets is not known. A read error may account for a junction end that differs from germline.

Findings and caveats that apply to the study as a whole: Vaccine-associated CD4 TCRs spanned the whole spike protein, with dominant responses in regions 160-218 and 743-854. Reportedly, close to half of the unique spike-specific TCRs recognized epitopes lying outside the regions that are mutated in the B.1.351 and B.1.1.7 variants. Participants were mostly white British, with more females than males. The authors suggested clonal diversity may have been underestimated. In the small 56-69-year group, the increase in depth fell short of significance, most likely because of low power. Because no day 14 peak-response samples were available, the repertoires could be characterized only after the peak T cell response. After two AZD1222 doses, spike-specific TCR breadth and depth were significantly higher than at day 0 and than in MenACWY recipients. Conclusions about previously exposed vaccinees are limited, since just a handful of AZD1222 recipients were seropositive for SARS-CoV-2 at baseline.

The label giving this sample's time point can be read as: baseline before first vaccination. Samples from vaccinated people were obtained from the UK trials COV001 and COV002, which included a single-blind randomized controlled phase 2/3 trial of AZD1222 (ChAdOx1 nCoV-19) in healthy adults. For TCRbeta chain sequencing, PBMC samples from trial participants were taken at day 0 and at day 28 after the second dose. The CDR3 regions of human TCRbeta chains were subjected to immunosequencing. The authors' pipeline ran thus. TCRs in the repertoires were matched against a reference library of SARS-CoV-2-specific TCRs that had been generated with the MIRA antigen-specificity platform. Breadth was defined as the fraction of unique TCRs that were SARS-CoV-2-associated, and depth was defined as the fraction of total T cells that were SARS-CoV-2-associated. Using the MIRA data, each spike-specific TCR was assigned both to the spike region to which the TCR was reactive and to a CD4 or CD8 class. Log10-transformed breadth and depth values were compared by one-way ANOVA with Sidak's multiple comparisons tests. In TCRdb, the immuneACCESS table is reduced to in-frame sequences with V and J assigned. These tables do not hold every clone; where another copy was compared, an unresolved V gene accounts for under half, and the others remain unexplained. V, J and clone size are those of that table, while D and trimming were read from the DNA. For this sample there are roughly 66,000 clones; around 82% appear just once. Roughly 5.4% of the sample is held by the ten biggest clonotypes.

The sample here was peripheral blood, taken on day 0 of AZD1222 vaccination. This TCR came from an adult in good health.

For the CDR3, the sequence is CASNLVGSNYGYTF. The nucleotide sequence is TGTGCCAGCAACTTGGTAGGATCCAACTATGGCTACACCTTC. The chain couples TRBV5-4 to TRBJ1-2; no confident D gene assignment can be made. The CDR3 holds 14 amino acids from the cysteine to the phenylalanine. The retained sequence is limited to the CDR3, 42 bases, with the frame set at the first base. CDR1 and CDR2 were assigned from the germline V gene (reference sequence) as SGHNT and YYREEE.